Listed here are 20 T cell receptor beta chains from one sample, sequenced in a study of cytomegalovirus exposure and HLA in healthy donors. It was with 60 Vbeta and 13 Jbeta primers that the PCR ran. Libraries were prepared by immunoSEQ multiplex PCR; TCRdb keeps only in-frame clonotypes and omits some of them. Among around 110,000 clones, 79% were seen once, and the ten largest hold approximately 4%. The specimen was PBMCs. These TCRs come from a young man in good health and CMV-seropositive.

This clone was observed a handful of times. The chain carries TRBV6-6 and TRBJ2-5; 7 nucleotides match TRBD2. V shed 0 bases, J shed 1 base, and the junction held 5 bases outside the gene matches. Germline-derived CDR1 and CDR2 are MNHNY and SVGAGI (reference sequence). The CDR3 is 16 amino acids. The CDR3, as DNA: TGTGCCAGCAGTTACTCGCCAGGGAGGGGCCAAGAGACCCAGTACTTC. Its protein product is CASSYSPGRGQETQYF.

Only a few counts were recorded for this clone. CDR3 sequence: CASSVATNNEQFF. CDR3 DNA: TGTGCCAGCAGTGTGGCTACTAACAATGAGCAGTTCTTC. The chain has TRBV6-4 and TRBJ2-1; no definite D call. The CDR3 spans 13 residues. CDR1 and CDR2 from the germline V gene are MRHNA and SNTAGT. The V gene lost 4 bases and the J gene lost 5 bases, with 9 bases spanning the gap.

This clone occurred a few times. The chain couples TRBV5-5 to TRBJ2-5, with D perhaps TRBD2 (6 bases). Trimming removed 2 bases from V and 3 bases from J, with 8 bases in between. This CDR3 is built from 13 residues. CDR1 is SGHKS, CDR2 YYEKEE, per germline (reference sequence). CDR3 loop: CASSFGGEETQYF. DNA for the CDR3: TGTGCCAGCAGCTTCGGCGGGGAAGAGACCCAGTACTTC.

The V gene is TRBV7-9, the J gene TRBJ2-7; the D gene is possibly TRBD1 (6 bases). The CDR3 extends over 15 amino acids. V lost 5 bases to trimming and J lost 2 bases, with 16 bases between them. The germline gives CDR1 SEHNR, CDR2 FQNEAQ (reference sequence). Here the CDR3 reads CASSPLWGRTYEQYF. CDR3 sequence (DNA): TGTGCCAGCAGCCCACTTTGGGGGCGGACCTACGAGCAGTACTTC.

J is TRBJ2-5 and V is TRBV9, with 8 nucleotides matching TRBD2. Germline-derived CDR1 and CDR2 are SGDLS and YYNGEE. The CDR3 extends over 16 amino acids. After removal of 0 bases from V and 1 base from J, the junction contained 5 bases not matched to a gene. CDR3 nucleotide sequence: TGTGCCAGCAGCGTAGAAGGAGCGGGAGCCCAAGAGACCCAGTACTTC. Its translation is CASSVEGAGAQETQYF.

The CDR3 region has the DNA TGTGCCAGCAGCTTGGCGGCGGGGGGAGATACGCAGTATTTT. Its protein product is CASSLAAGGDTQYF. V gene TRBV11-2 combines with J gene TRBJ2-3; 8 bases line up with TRBD2. The CDR3 has 14 residues. The V and J ends lost 3 bases and 5 bases, in that order; junction bases with no gene match: 4. Germline CDR1 and CDR2: SGHAT and FQNNGV.

Turning to this clone: One end of the junction varies from germline; a read error may be responsible. The J gene is TRBJ2-7, the V gene TRBV7-9; TRBD2 matches 13 bases. The CDR3 loop spans 16 amino acids. Germline V gene sequence: CDR1 SEHNR, CDR2 FQNEAQ (reference sequence). The CDR3 here is CSSSLVPGLAGLEQYF. The CDR3 DNA follows: TGTTCCAGCAGCTTAGTTCCGGGACTAGCGGGGCTGGAGCAGTACTTC.

The chain recombines TRBV7-2 with TRBJ2-3; D uncertain. Trimming left V 4 bases short and J 3 bases short, with 11 bases between. Germline V CDR1 and CDR2: SGHTA, FQGNSA. CDR3 size: 14 residues. CDR3 amino acids: CASSSQSLTDTQYF. The CDR3 region has the DNA TGTGCCAGCAGCTCGCAGTCCCTTACAGATACGCAGTATTTT.

The chain combines TRBV4-3 with TRBJ2-3, with 11 bases that match TRBD2. The CDR3 has 16 amino acids. With 4 bases clipped from V and 0 bases from J, the junction kept 3 bases outside the gene matches. From germline, CDR1 is LGHNA and CDR2 YSLEER. CDR3 sequence reads: CASSLTSGGSTDTQYF. Here the CDR3 DNA reads TGCGCCAGCAGCCTAACTAGCGGGGGTAGCACAGATACGCAGTATTTT.

The chain has TRBV6-6 and TRBJ1-6; no clear D. CDR3 length: 15 amino acids. CDR1 is MNHNY and CDR2 is SVGAGI in the germline V gene (reference sequence). The V end was cut by 2 bases, the J end by 5 bases, with 10 bases between. The CDR3 reads CASSYNAGNNSPLHF. In DNA form, the CDR3 reads TGTGCCAGCAGTTACAATGCGGGGAATAATTCACCCCTCCACTTT.

This chain joins TRBV5-1 and TRBJ2-3, with D tentatively TRBD2 (6 bases). CDR3 length: 15 residues. Germline V gene data show CDR1 as SGHRS and CDR2 as YFSETQ. Trimming took 2 bases from V and 1 from J, leaving 11 bases between them. The CDR3 nucleotides read TGCGCCAGCAGCTTAACGGGACTTCGCACAGATACGCAGTATTTT. Encoded protein: CASSLTGLRTDTQYF.

This chain connects TRBV4-2 to TRBJ2-1; 9 bases line up with TRBD2. J was trimmed by 2 bases and V by 3 bases; bases with no gene match: 8. CDR3 length: 17 residues. Germline V gene lookup returns CDR1 LGHNA and CDR2 YNFKEQ. The CDR3 sequence is CASSHSSLAGAYNEQFF. DNA for the CDR3: TGTGCCAGCAGCCACTCCTCTTTAGCGGGAGCCTACAATGAGCAGTTCTTC.

This chain joins TRBV6-6 and TRBJ2-1, with D possibly matching TRBD2 (6 bases). CDR3 length: 12 residues. From germline, CDR1 is MNHNY and CDR2 SVGAGI (reference sequence). Trimming removed 5 bases at V and 10 bases at J, with 12 bases between. The CDR3 loop reads CASSPLANEQFF. CDR3 DNA: TGTGCCAGCAGTCCTCTAGCGAACGAGCAGTTCTTC.

The rearrangement links TRBV11-3 to TRBJ2-7; D might be TRBD2 (5 bases). This CDR3 is 12 amino acids long. Germline loops: CDR1 SGHNT, CDR2 YENEEA. The germline V and J ends were trimmed by 2 bases and 3 bases, with 5 bases remaining between them. This CDR3 reads CASSLRDYEQYF. The CDR3 coding sequence is TGTGCCAGCAGCTTACGGGACTACGAGCAGTACTTC.

The rearrangement joins TRBV4-2 to TRBJ2-3; 11 bases line up with TRBD2. Unmatched junction bases numbered 13, after V lost 2 bases and J lost 0 bases. The CDR3 is 20 amino acids. CDR1 and CDR2 from the germline V gene are LGHNA and YNFKEQ. Written as DNA, the CDR3 is TGTGCCAGCAGCCAAAAATACTTAGCGGGAGGGGGATCTAGCACAGATACGCAGTATTTT. Amino acids: CASSQKYLAGGGSSTDTQYF.

This sequence joins TRBV12-5 and TRBJ1-3; a possible D gene is TRBD1 (5 bases). From germline, CDR1 is LGHNT and CDR2 FRNRAP. This CDR3 region has 12 residues. The germline V and J ends were trimmed by 6 bases and 8 bases, with 11 bases remaining between them. This chain's CDR3 is CASGTRADTIYF. CDR3 in DNA: TGTGCTAGTGGAACCAGGGCAGACACCATATATTTT. The variable domain in full, completed from reference TRBV12-5 and TRBJ1-3, reads DARVTQTPRHKVTEMGQEVTMRCQPILGHNTVFWYRQTMMQGLELLAYFRNRAPLDDSGMPKDRFSAEMPDATLATLKIQPSEPRDSAVYFCASGTRADTIYFGEGSWLTVV.

V and J are TRBV2 and TRBJ2-7; 10 bases fit TRBD1. Germline-derived CDR1 and CDR2 are SNHLY and FYNNEI. The CDR3 has 17 amino acids. V lost 6 bases, J lost 4 bases, and 15 bases stayed unmatched. CDR3 sequence reads: CASRPSADRGLAYEQYF. The CDR3 DNA is TGTGCCAGCAGACCCTCAGCCGACAGGGGGCTGGCGTACGAGCAGTACTTC.

The chain recombines TRBV2 with TRBJ2-1; TRBD1 is a possible D gene (6 bases). CDR1 and CDR2 from the germline V gene are SNHLY and FYNNEI. The CDR3 has 15 amino acids. The germline V and J ends were trimmed by 8 bases and 2 bases, with 16 bases remaining between them. Here the CDR3 DNA reads TGTGCCAGCGGCTTTTTCAGGGGTCCCTACAATGAGCAGTTCTTC. As protein: CASGFFRGPYNEQFF.

This clone was observed a single time. V is TRBV28 and J is TRBJ2-6; D perhaps matches TRBD1 (6 bases). This CDR3 comprises 15 residues. Germline values: CDR1 MDHEN, CDR2 SYDVKM. Trimming stripped 8 bases from V and 2 bases from J, with 13 bases between. CDR3 loop: CASYSGTPGANVLTF. CDR3 DNA sequence: TGTGCCAGCTACTCTGGGACACCTGGGGCCAACGTCCTGACTTTC.

The J gene is TRBJ1-1, the V gene TRBV5-8, with 10 bases that match TRBD1. Germline CDR1 SGHTS, CDR2 YDEGEE. Losses at the gene ends were 2 bases for V and 5 bases for J; bases not matched to a gene: 3. This CDR3 contains 14 residues. The DNA for the CDR3 is TGTGCCAGCAGCTTACAGGGACAGGGGACTGAAGCTTTCTTT. Protein: CASSLQGQGTEAFF.